The T cell receptor (beta chain) under discussion was sequenced for a study of control samples from healthy donors and cancer patients. This clone was counted a single time. TCRdb's table, derived via immunoSEQ multiplex PCR, lists solely in-frame clones and lacks some. The data show roughly 80,000 clones, roughly nine tenths seen once. Germline lookup yields CDR1 LGHNT and CDR2 FRNRAP. V shed 6 bases and J 9 bases; nucleotides not matched to a gene: 11. The CDR3 contains 15 residues. The receptor comes from a man aged 50 to 59 in good health. This chain joins TRBV12-5 and TRBJ1-6, with 7 bases aligning to TRBD1. Sequenced: blood. The CDR3 nucleotides are TGTGCTAGTGGGCCCTACGAGGGGGCGAGTTCACCCCTCCACTTT. This gives the protein CASGPYEGASSPLHF.